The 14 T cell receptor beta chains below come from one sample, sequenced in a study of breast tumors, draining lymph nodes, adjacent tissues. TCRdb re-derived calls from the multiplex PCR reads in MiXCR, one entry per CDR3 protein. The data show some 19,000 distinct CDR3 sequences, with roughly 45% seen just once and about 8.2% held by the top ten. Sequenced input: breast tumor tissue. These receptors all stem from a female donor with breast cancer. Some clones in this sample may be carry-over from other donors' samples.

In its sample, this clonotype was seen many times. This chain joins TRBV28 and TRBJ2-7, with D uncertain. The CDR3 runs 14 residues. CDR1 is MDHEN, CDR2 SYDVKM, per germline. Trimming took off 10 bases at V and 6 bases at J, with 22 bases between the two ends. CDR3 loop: CANNLRVQRSEQYF. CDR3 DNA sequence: TGTGCCAACAACTTAAGGGTACAAAGGAGCGAGCAGTACTTC.

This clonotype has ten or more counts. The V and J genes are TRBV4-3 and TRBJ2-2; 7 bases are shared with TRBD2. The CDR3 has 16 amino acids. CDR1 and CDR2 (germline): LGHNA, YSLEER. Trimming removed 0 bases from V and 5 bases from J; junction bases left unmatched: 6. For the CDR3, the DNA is TGCGCCAGCAGCCAAGATCTTGGGGGGGGAACCGGGGAGCTGTTTTTT. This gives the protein CASSQDLGGGTGELFF.

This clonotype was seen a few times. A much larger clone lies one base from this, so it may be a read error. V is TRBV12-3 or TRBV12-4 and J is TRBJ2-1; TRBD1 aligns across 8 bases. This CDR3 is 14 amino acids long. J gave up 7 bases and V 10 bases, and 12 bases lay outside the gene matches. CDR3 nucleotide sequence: TGTGCCACAATCAACAGGGGGGAGATAAATGAGCAGTTCTTC. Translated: CATINRGEINEQFF.

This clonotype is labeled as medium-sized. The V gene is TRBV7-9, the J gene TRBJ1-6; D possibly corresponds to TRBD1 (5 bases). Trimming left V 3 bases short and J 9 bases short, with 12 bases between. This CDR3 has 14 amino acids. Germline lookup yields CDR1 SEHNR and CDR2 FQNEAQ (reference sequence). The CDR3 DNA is TGTGCCAGCAGCTTGGAGGGGTTGAGTTCACCCCTCCACTTT. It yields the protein CASSLEGLSSPLHF.

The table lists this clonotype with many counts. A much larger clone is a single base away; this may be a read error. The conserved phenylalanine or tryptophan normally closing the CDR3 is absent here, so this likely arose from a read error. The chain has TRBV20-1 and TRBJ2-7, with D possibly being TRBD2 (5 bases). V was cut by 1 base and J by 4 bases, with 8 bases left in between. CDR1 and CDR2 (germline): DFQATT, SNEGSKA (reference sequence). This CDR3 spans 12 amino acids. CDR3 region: CSARGERYEQYL. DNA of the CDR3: TGCAGTGCTAGAGGTGAGCGGTACGAGCAGTACCTC.

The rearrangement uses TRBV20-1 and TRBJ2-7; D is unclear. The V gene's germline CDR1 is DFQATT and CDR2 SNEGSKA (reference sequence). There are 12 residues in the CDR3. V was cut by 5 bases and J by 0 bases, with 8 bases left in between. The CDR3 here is CSAGDSSYEQYF. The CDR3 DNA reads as TGCAGTGCTGGTGATAGCTCCTACGAGCAGTACTTC.

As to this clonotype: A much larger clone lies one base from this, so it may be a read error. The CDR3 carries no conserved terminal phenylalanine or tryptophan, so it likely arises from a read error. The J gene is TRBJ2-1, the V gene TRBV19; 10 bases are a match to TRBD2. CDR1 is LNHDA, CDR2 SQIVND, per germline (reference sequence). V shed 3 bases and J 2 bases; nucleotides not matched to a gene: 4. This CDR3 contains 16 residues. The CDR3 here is CASSIERGGPYNEQFS. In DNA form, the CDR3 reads TGTGCCAGTAGTATTGAGCGGGGGGGCCCCTACAATGAGCAGTTCTCC.

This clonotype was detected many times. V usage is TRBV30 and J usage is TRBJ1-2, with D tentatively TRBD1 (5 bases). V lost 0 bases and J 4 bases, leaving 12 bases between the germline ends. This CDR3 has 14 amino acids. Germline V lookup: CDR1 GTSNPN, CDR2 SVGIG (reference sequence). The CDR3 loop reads CAWSVHGGIYGYTF. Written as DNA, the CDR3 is TGTGCCTGGAGTGTACATGGGGGAATCTATGGCTACACCTTC.

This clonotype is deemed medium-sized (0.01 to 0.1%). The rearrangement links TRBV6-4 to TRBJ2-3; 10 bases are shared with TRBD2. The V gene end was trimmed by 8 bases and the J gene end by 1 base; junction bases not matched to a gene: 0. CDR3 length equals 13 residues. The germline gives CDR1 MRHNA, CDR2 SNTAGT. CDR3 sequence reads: CASGTSGTDTQYF. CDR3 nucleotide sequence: TGTGCCAGCGGGACTAGCGGCACAGATACGCAGTATTTT.

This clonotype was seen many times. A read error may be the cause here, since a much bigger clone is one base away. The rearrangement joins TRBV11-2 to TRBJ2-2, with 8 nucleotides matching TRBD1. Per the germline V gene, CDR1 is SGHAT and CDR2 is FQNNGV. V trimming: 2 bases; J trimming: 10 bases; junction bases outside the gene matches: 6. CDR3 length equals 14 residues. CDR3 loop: CASSLSRGPEELFF. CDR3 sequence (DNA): TGTGCCAGCAGCTTAAGCAGGGGGCCCGAGGAGCTGTTTTTT.

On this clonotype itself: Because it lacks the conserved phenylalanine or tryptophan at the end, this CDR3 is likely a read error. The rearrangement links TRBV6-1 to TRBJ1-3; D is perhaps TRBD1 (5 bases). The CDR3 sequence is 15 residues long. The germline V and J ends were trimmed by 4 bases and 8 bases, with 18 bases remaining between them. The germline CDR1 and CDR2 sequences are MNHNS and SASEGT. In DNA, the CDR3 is TGTGCCAGCAGTGTAGCAATCGGTCAGGGACACACCATATATTCT. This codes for CASSVAIGQGHTIYS.

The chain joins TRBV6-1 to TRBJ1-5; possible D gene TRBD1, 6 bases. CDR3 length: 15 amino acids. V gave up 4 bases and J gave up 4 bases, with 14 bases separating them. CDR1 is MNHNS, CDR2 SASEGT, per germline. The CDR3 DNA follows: TGTGCCAGCAGTGGGATTAACAGGGCTAATCAGCCCCAGCATTTT. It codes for CASSGINRANQPQHF.

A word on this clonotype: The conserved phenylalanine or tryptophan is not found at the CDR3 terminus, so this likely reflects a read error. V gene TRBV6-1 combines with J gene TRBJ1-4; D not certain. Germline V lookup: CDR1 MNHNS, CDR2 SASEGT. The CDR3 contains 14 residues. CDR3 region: CASSEGRFREKLFL. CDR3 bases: TGTGCTAGCAGTGAAGGACGGTTTCGTGAAAAACTGTTTCTT.

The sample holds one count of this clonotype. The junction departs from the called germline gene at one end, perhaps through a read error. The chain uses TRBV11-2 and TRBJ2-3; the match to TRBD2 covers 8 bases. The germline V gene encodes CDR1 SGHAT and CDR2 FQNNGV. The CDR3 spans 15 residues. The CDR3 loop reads CASSPGLVRNHTQYF. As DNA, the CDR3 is TGTGCCAGCAGCCCGGGACTAGTGAGAAACCATACGCAGTATTTC.